This is a list of T cell receptor beta chains from one sample in a study of cytomegalovirus exposure and HLA in healthy donors. The assay was immunoSEQ multiplex PCR, and TCRdb's table has in-frame clones only and misses some. This table holds around 91,000 clones, around 80% found once. The specimen was PBMCs. The receptors shown here come from a male donor in good health and CMV-seropositive. Both conserved end residues are part of each CDR3. The order of the fields is D gene, J gene, V gene, clone size, CDR3 DNA, CDR3 protein. The D gene is left open where the match is weak. Expanded clones are given a class, and other clones once, few, many or no size at all.

>-|TRBJ1-5|TRBV5-4|-
TGTGCCAGCAGCTTGACGCCGGGGCCCCAGCATTTT
CASSLTPGPQHF
>TRBD1|TRBJ1-2|TRBV11-2|-
TGTGCCAGCAGCTCCACCTCGACAGGGTATGGCTACACCTTC
CASSSTSTGYGYTF
>TRBD1|TRBJ2-2|TRBV2|-
TGTGCCAGCAGAAAACAGGGGGCGGGTAGCACCGGGGAGCTGTTTTTT
CASRKQGAGSTGELFF
>TRBD1|TRBJ1-3|TRBV11-2|few
TGTGCCAGCAGCTATCGACAGGGCTCTGGAAACACCATATATTTT
CASSYRQGSGNTIYF
>TRBD2|TRBJ2-2|TRBV7-9|-
TGTGCCAGCAGCGCTTCGACTAGCGGTAACCACCGGGAGCTGTTTTTT
CASSASTSGNHRELFF
>-|TRBJ1-6|TRBV5-1|-
TGCGCCAGCAGCTTGGGCAGGGAAGGGGCTTTTGGAAATTCACCCCTCCACTTT
CASSLGREGAFGNSPLHF
>TRBD2|TRBJ2-1|TRBV5-4|-
TGTGCCAGCAGCTTGACTAGCGGGGACAATGAGCAGTTCTTC
CASSLTSGDNEQFF
>TRBD1|TRBJ2-3|TRBV6-4|many
TGTGCCAGCAGTGATGGACAGGGGGCAGATACGCAGTATTTT
CASSDGQGADTQYF
>TRBD2|TRBJ2-1|TRBV28|-
TGTGCAGTAGGTACTAGCGGGGGGGACAATGAGCAGTTCTTC
CAVGTSGGDNEQFF
>TRBD1|TRBJ1-1|TRBV13|-
TGTGCCAGCAGCCCAAATATAGGACAGGGGGCAGAAGCTTTCTTT
CASSPNIGQGAEAFF